These 27 T cell receptor beta chains were all obtained from the same sample, sequenced in a study of cytomegalovirus exposure and HLA in healthy donors (dated by TCRdb to 2016 to 2017). Library method: the immunoSEQ multiplex PCR assay. A mixture of 60 forward primers for TCR Vbeta segments and 13 reverse primers for TCR Jbeta segments was used in the multiplex PCR. The table comes from immuneACCESS by way of TCRdb, which keeps in-frame sequences with V and J called. Part of the clones is missing from these tables; in studies checked, under half for an unresolved V gene and the rest for unknown reasons. The sample data list some 130,000 clones, and about 66% of these were observed just once. The ten largest clones represent 1.6% of the sample. Input material: PBMCs. These receptors were taken from a man between 25 and 39 years old in good health and CMV-seropositive.

This sequence joins TRBV2 and TRBJ1-6, with D perhaps TRBD1 (6 bases). The germline V gene has CDR1 SNHLY and CDR2 FYNNEI. The V gene lost 4 bases and the J gene lost 15 bases, with 13 bases spanning the gap. This CDR3 has 12 amino acids. This CDR3 reads CASSGTVLSLHF. Here the CDR3 DNA reads TGTGCCAGCAGTGGGACAGTCTTAAGCCTCCACTTT. The full variable domain, with the rest looked up from reference TRBV2 and TRBJ1-6, is EPEVTQTPSHQVTQMGQEVILRCVPISNHLYFYWYRQILGQKVEFLVSFYNNEISEKSEIFDDQFSVERPDGSNFTLKIRSTKLEDSAMYFCASSGTVLSLHFGNGTRLTVT.

V usage is TRBV4-1 and J usage is TRBJ1-2; D might be TRBD1 (6 bases). V was clipped by 1 base and J by 5 bases, with 17 bases between them. The CDR3 consists of 16 residues. The germline V gene has CDR1 MGHRA and CDR2 YSYEKL. In DNA, the CDR3 is TGCGCCAGCAGCCAAGGACTTAAACCGGGACATTATGGCTACACCTTC. Translated, it gives CASSQGLKPGHYGYTF.

V gene TRBV30 combines with J gene TRBJ2-7, with D perhaps TRBD2 (6 bases). The V end lost 2 bases, the J end lost 6 bases, and 8 bases lay between the germline ends. Germline lookup yields CDR1 GTSNPN and CDR2 SVGIG (reference sequence). This CDR3 has 11 residues. CDR3 amino acids: CAWSWRGEQYF. The DNA for the CDR3 is TGTGCCTGGAGTTGGCGGGGCGAGCAGTACTTC.

This clone appeared a few times. The chain joins TRBV2 to TRBJ2-2; 9 bases match TRBD2. This CDR3 spans 17 amino acids. The V gene end was trimmed by 1 base and the J gene end by 1 base; junction bases not matched to a gene: 4. Germline CDR1 is SNHLY and CDR2 is FYNNEI. CDR3 sequence (DNA): TGTGCCAGCAGTGAAGTATCTAGCGGGAAGAACACCGGGGAGCTGTTTTTT. Protein: CASSEVSSGKNTGELFF.

This chain joins TRBV6-5 and TRBJ2-7, with 8 bases aligning to TRBD1. With 2 bases clipped from V and 4 bases from J, the junction kept 7 bases outside the gene matches. CDR1 and CDR2 (germline): MNHEY, SVGAGI. The length of the CDR3 is 15 residues. CDR3 residues: CASSYAGQGIYEQYF. The DNA for the CDR3 is TGTGCCAGCAGTTACGCCGGACAGGGTATTTACGAGCAGTACTTC.

The chain employs TRBV27 and TRBJ1-2; 10 bases align to TRBD1. This CDR3 has 18 residues. Trimming cost V 0 bases and J 5 bases; bases outside gene matches: 12. Germline V gene sequence: CDR1 MNHEY, CDR2 SMNVEV (reference sequence). The CDR3 reads CASSLSGTGDSKPYGYTF. CDR3 in DNA: TGTGCCAGCAGTTTATCAGGGACAGGGGATAGTAAACCTTATGGCTACACCTTC.

This chain links TRBV7-8 with TRBJ1-5; the D is unclear. The CDR3 extends over 15 amino acids. The germline V gene encodes CDR1 SGHVS and CDR2 FQNEAQ. V lost 3 bases, J lost 1 base, and 10 bases lay in between. The CDR3 is CASSFTPLSNQPQHF. The CDR3 DNA sequence: TGTGCCAGCAGCTTTACACCGTTAAGCAATCAGCCCCAGCATTTT.

This sequence joins TRBV10-3 and TRBJ2-5; 9 bases agree with TRBD2. The assigned J gene may be wrong: the sequence end matches TRBJ2-7 better. Germline assignment: CDR1 ENHRY and CDR2 SYGVKD. CDR3 length: 14 residues. CDR3 bases: TGTGCCATCCAGGGACTAGCTGGGAAGTACGAGCAGTACTTC. It specifies CAIQGLAGKYEQYF.

The chain couples TRBV27 to TRBJ2-7; 7 bases agree with TRBD2. This CDR3 spans 13 amino acids. The V segment lost 3 bases and the J segment 6 bases; nucleotides outside the gene matches: 5. Germline-derived CDR1 and CDR2 are MNHEY and SMNVEV (reference sequence). CDR3 sequence: CASSFRRGVEQYF. CDR3 DNA sequence: TGTGCCAGCAGTTTCAGACGGGGGGTCGAGCAGTACTTC.

The chain links TRBV4-3 to TRBJ2-3; 9 nucleotides line up with TRBD1. Germline CDR1 is LGHNA and CDR2 is YSLEER. With 3 bases clipped from V and 5 bases from J, the junction kept 9 bases outside the gene matches. The CDR3 has 16 amino acids. In DNA form, the CDR3 reads TGCGCCAGCAGCCACCCCGGACAGGGGATAAGAGATACGCAGTATTTT. This encodes CASSHPGQGIRDTQYF.

Only a few counts were recorded for this clone. The J gene is TRBJ2-7, the V gene TRBV5-6; TRBD1 matches at 8 bases. CDR1 is SGHDT and CDR2 is YYEEEE in the germline V gene. The length of the CDR3 is 14 residues. The trim removed 4 bases at V and 3 bases at J, leaving 6 bases unmatched. The CDR3 loop is CASSPGQVYYEQYF. The CDR3 DNA is TGTGCCAGCAGCCCGGGACAGGTTTACTACGAGCAGTACTTC.

This chain links TRBV6-6 with TRBJ2-7; 12 nucleotides align to TRBD2. The CDR3 has 13 residues. The germline V gene encodes CDR1 MNHNY and CDR2 SVGAGI (reference sequence). V was clipped by 6 bases and J by 3 bases; unmatched bases: 0. The CDR3 DNA sequence: TGTGCCAGCAGGACTAGCGGGAGCTACGAGCAGTACTTC. Encoded protein: CASRTSGSYEQYF.

The chain is built from TRBV6-1 and TRBJ2-1, with TRBD2 matching 12 bases. Germline V gene lookup returns CDR1 MNHNS and CDR2 SASEGT. This CDR3 has 14 residues. The V segment lost 7 bases and the J segment 7 bases; nucleotides outside the gene matches: 5. CDR3 nucleotide sequence: TGTGCCAGCACATGGACTAGCGGGACGAATGAGCAGTTCTTC. Protein product: CASTWTSGTNEQFF.

The chain recombines TRBV25-1 with TRBJ2-7; 11 nucleotides align to TRBD1. There are 14 residues in the CDR3. Germline CDR1 and CDR2: MGHDK and SYGVNS. Trimming at V came to 6 bases and at J to 4 bases, leaving 5 bases not matched to a gene. CDR3 sequence: CASSGDRGLYEQYF. CDR3 coding DNA: TGTGCCAGCAGCGGGGACAGGGGGTTGTACGAGCAGTACTTC.

This chain joins TRBV7-3 and TRBJ2-3; TRBD2 aligns across 9 bases. This CDR3 has 15 amino acids. V gave up 2 bases and J gave up 1 base; unmatched junction bases: 1. Germline V lookup: CDR1 SGHTA, CDR2 FQGTGA. The CDR3 reads CASSLAGGRTDTQYF. The DNA for the CDR3 is TGTGCCAGCAGCTTAGCGGGAGGGCGCACAGATACGCAGTATTTT.

In its sample, this clone was seen a few times. The J gene is TRBJ1-2, the V gene TRBV20-1, with D possibly being TRBD1 (5 bases). CDR3 size: 11 residues. Trimming pared 8 bases from V and 6 bases from J, leaving 13 bases between. From germline, CDR1 is DFQATT and CDR2 SNEGSKA (reference sequence). CDR3 nucleotide sequence: TGCAGTACCCGGATGGGGCATGGCTACACCTTC. Protein: CSTRMGHGYTF.

The J gene is TRBJ2-7, the V gene TRBV7-8; maybe TRBD1 (5 bases). Trimming shortened V by 1 base and J by 2 bases, and 9 bases separated the two germline ends. The CDR3 loop spans 14 amino acids. Germline CDR1 and CDR2: SGHVS and FQNEAQ. In DNA form, the CDR3 reads TGTGCCAGCAGCTTAGTTACAGGAGCCTACGAGCAGTACTTC. Amino acids: CASSLVTGAYEQYF.

The chain has TRBV27 and TRBJ1-4; D may be TRBD1 (5 bases). CDR1 and CDR2 from the germline V gene are MNHEY and SMNVEV (reference sequence). The CDR3 is 14 residues long. V was trimmed by 8 bases and J by 5 bases, leaving 15 bases between them. In DNA form, the CDR3 reads TGTGCCAGCTCTTTGTGGGGGGTCAATGAAAAACTGTTTTTT. Its translation is CASSLWGVNEKLFF.

This sequence joins TRBV7-9 and TRBJ2-5; 11 nucleotides match TRBD1. The J call may not be correct, given that the DNA end is closer to TRBJ2-7. The CDR3 is 15 residues long. CDR1 and CDR2 from the germline V gene are SEHNR and FQNEAQ (reference sequence). DNA of the CDR3: TGTGCCAGCAGCAAACTAGGACAGGGGGCTGACGAGCAGTACTTC. Its translation: CASSKLGQGADEQYF.

This clone was detected a few times. The chain uses TRBV27 and TRBJ2-3; no firm D call. Germline values: CDR1 MNHEY, CDR2 SMNVEV (reference sequence). There are 14 residues in the CDR3. Trimming took off 6 bases at V and 3 bases at J, with 13 bases between the two ends. The CDR3 sequence is CASSWRLGTDTQYF. CDR3 DNA: TGTGCCAGCAGCTGGCGACTCGGGACAGATACGCAGTATTTT.

This clone was seen just once. The V call is TRBV7-9, the J call TRBJ2-5, with D perhaps TRBD2 (6 bases). V was cut by 8 bases and J by 5 bases, with 6 bases left in between. Germline V gene lookup returns CDR1 SEHNR and CDR2 FQNEAQ (reference sequence). This CDR3 has 10 residues. The CDR3 DNA reads TGTGCCAGCGCGGGGGAGACCCAGTACTTC. Its protein product is CASAGETQYF.

The gene calls are TRBV5-6 and TRBJ2-2; perhaps TRBD2 as D (6 bases). CDR3 length: 15 amino acids. Germline V lookup: CDR1 SGHDT, CDR2 YYEEEE. Trimming cost V 0 bases and J 3 bases, with 9 bases left between them. CDR3 sequence reads: CASSLGLVYTGELFF. The DNA for the CDR3 is TGTGCCAGCAGCTTGGGACTAGTTTACACCGGGGAGCTGTTTTTT.

This clone was detected only once. This chain joins TRBV10-3 and TRBJ2-7; D perhaps matches TRBD1 (5 bases). V lost 5 bases and J lost 5, with 13 bases in between. In germline, CDR1 is ENHRY, CDR2 SYGVKD. The CDR3 loop spans 13 amino acids. CDR3 in amino acids: CAISKQGLHEQYF. As DNA, the CDR3 is TGTGCCATCAGTAAGCAGGGTCTCCACGAGCAGTACTTC.

This clone was seen only once. This chain joins TRBV6-5 and TRBJ1-2; 9 bases are shared with TRBD1. The CDR3 is made up of 15 amino acids. The V segment lost 5 bases and the J segment 4 bases; nucleotides outside the gene matches: 8. Germline CDR1 is MNHEY and CDR2 is SVGAGI. This CDR3 reads CASSGTGGSVYGYTF. DNA of the CDR3: TGTGCCAGCAGTGGAACAGGGGGCTCAGTCTATGGCTACACCTTC.

This clone was observed a handful of times. The V call is TRBV5-1, the J call TRBJ1-1; 11 positions match TRBD1. Looked up from germline, CDR1 is SGHRS and CDR2 is YFSETQ. There are 14 residues in the CDR3. With V trimmed by 3 bases and J by 4 bases, 2 bases remained unmatched. The CDR3 coding sequence is TGCGCCAGCAGCTGGGACAGGGGGGGCACTGAAGCTTTCTTT. Its translation: CASSWDRGGTEAFF.

This chain uses TRBV13 with TRBJ2-7; TRBD1 matches at 10 bases. Trimming at V came to 4 bases and at J to 2 bases, leaving 2 bases not matched to a gene. The CDR3 runs to 14 residues. CDR1 and CDR2 from the germline V gene are PRHDT and FYEKMQ (reference sequence). The CDR3 reads CASSWTGGPYEQYF. In DNA form, the CDR3 reads TGTGCCAGCAGCTGGACAGGGGGTCCCTACGAGCAGTACTTC.

The genes are TRBV28 and TRBJ1-1; D is undetermined. V lost 2 bases to trimming and J lost 1 base, with 8 bases between them. Germline V gives CDR1 MDHEN, CDR2 SYDVKM. There are 14 residues in the CDR3. CDR3 DNA sequence: TGTGCCAGCAGTTTAATGCTGGCGAACACTGAAGCTTTCTTT. Its protein is CASSLMLANTEAFF.